The 5 T cell receptor beta chains below were found in one sample sequenced in a study of tumor-infiltrating lymphocytes in primary liver carcinoma. From 500 ng of total RNA, TCR beta-specific cDNA was reverse-transcribed using a constant-region primer. Researchers made the TCR beta libraries by running three nested multiplex PCR rounds with slightly modified ARM-PCR. A C-beta reverse primer was combined with TRBV1-TRBV30 forward primers in the first two PCR rounds, and each round had around 11 cycles. TCRdb ran MiXCR on the multiplex PCR reads and lists one entry per CDR3 protein. The sample yields roughly 120,000 distinct CDR3 sequences, 64% seen once. Extraction of RNA together with DNA used about 17-30 mg of unsorted bulk tissue. What was sequenced was liver tumor tissue from sampling region 3. Noted subset: tumor region T3, left-lateral pole. The receptor source for this set is a woman aged 55-75 years with primary liver carcinoma and hepatitis B virus infection.

This clonotype was picked up many times. The chain recombines TRBV5-4 with TRBJ2-3; 7 bases are shared with TRBD2. CDR1 SGHNT and CDR2 YYREEE come from the germline V gene (reference sequence). The CDR3 runs 15 residues. Losses at the gene ends were 0 bases for V and 2 bases for J; bases not matched to a gene: 3. CDR3 sequence reads: CASSLASGPTDTQYF. The CDR3 region has the DNA TGTGCCAGCAGCTTGGCTAGCGGACCCACAGATACGCAGTATTTT.

The CDR3 DNA sequence: TGTGCCAGCAGCCAAGGCGGACGGTGTCTCCTGGCCAACGTCCTGACTTTC. Amino acid sequence: CASSQGGRCLLANVLTF. The chain uses TRBV14 and TRBJ2-6; D gene ambiguous. Trimming removed 1 base at V and 6 bases at J, with 16 bases between. Per germline, CDR1 SGHDN and CDR2 FVKESK. The CDR3 length is 17 residues.

Regarding this clonotype: The junction does not match germline at one end; this may be a read error. This chain uses TRBV12-3 or TRBV12-4 with TRBJ1-1, with D maybe TRBD1 (5 bases). The CDR3 is made up of 17 amino acids. The CDR3 sequence: CASSLKGGAIGNTEAFF. The DNA of the CDR3 is TGTGCTAGCAGTTTAAAGGGAGGGGCCATTGGGAACACTGAAGCTTTCTTT.

On this clonotype: A junction end diverges from the germline sequence, so it may reflect a read error. V and J are TRBV28 and TRBJ1-1; D unclear. Germline V gives CDR1 MDHEN, CDR2 SYDVKM. CDR3 length: 15 residues. Here the CDR3 DNA reads TGTGCCAGCAGTTTAAGGGTAGGGTGGAACACTGAAGCTTCCTTT. Amino acid sequence: CASSLRVGWNTEASF.

The J gene is TRBJ2-7, the V gene TRBV29-1, with 10 bases that match TRBD1. Germline assignment: CDR1 SQVTM and CDR2 ANQGSEA. With 7 bases clipped from V and 10 bases from J, the junction kept 16 bases outside the gene matches. The CDR3 contains 14 residues. The chain's CDR3 is CSARDRGRASDQYF. CDR3 coding DNA: TGCAGCGCGCGGGACAGGGGTCGTGCCTCGGATCAGTACTTC.